These 21 T cell receptor beta chains share one sample of origin, sequenced in a study of blood T cells in healthy people across ages. The use of a sample-barcoded 5' primer and a J-beta primer mix characterized a second PCR of about 6 to 12 cycles. From the 5' RACE reads, TCRdb called clonotypes with MiXCR, one entry per CDR3 protein. The sample holds roughly 1.5 million distinct CDR3 sequences, about 45% seen once. The sample taken for sequencing was blood. All receptors derive from a woman between 18 and 30 years old in good health.

In its sample, this clonotype was seen a few times. V is TRBV27 and J is TRBJ2-2; TRBD2 aligns across 9 bases. Germline CDR1 MNHEY, CDR2 SMNVEV (reference sequence). CDR3 length: 16 residues. Germline trimming cut 4 bases from V and 8 bases from J; bases unmatched to any gene: 11. The CDR3 nucleotides are TGTGCCAGCAGTTCACTAGCGGGTCTGTCAACGGGGGAGCTGTTTTTT. Its protein product is CASSSLAGLSTGELFF.

This clonotype has just a few counts. This chain uses TRBV9 with TRBJ2-7; 9 bases line up with TRBD2. Looked up from germline, CDR1 is SGDLS and CDR2 is YYNGEE. V lost 0 bases to trimming and J lost 2 bases; unmatched junction nucleotides: 12. The CDR3 spans 18 residues. In DNA, the CDR3 is TGTGCCAGCAGCGTAGCTACGTGGCTAGCGGGGACCCCCTACGAGCAGTACTTC. This sequence encodes CASSVATWLAGTPYEQYF.

In the case of this clonotype: A much larger clone is a single base away; this may be a read error. The chain joins TRBV12-3 or TRBV12-4 to TRBJ2-7, with 14 bases fitting TRBD2. V shed 6 bases and J 5 bases; nucleotides not matched to a gene: 3. The CDR3 runs to 14 residues. The CDR3 sequence: CASRGTSGSDEQYF. CDR3 DNA sequence: TGTGCCAGCAGGGGGACTAGCGGGAGTGACGAGCAGTACTTC.

This clonotype was observed a single time. The chain uses TRBV12-3 or TRBV12-4 and TRBJ1-1; D remains ambiguous. The CDR3 runs to 13 residues. Between the trimmed V and J ends, which lost 3 bases and 4 bases, there was a span of 9 bases. The CDR3 DNA follows: TGTGCCAGCAGTTTTCGGGAGTCCACTGAAGCTTTCTTT. Its protein is CASSFRESTEAFF.

Comment on this clonotype: One end of the junction fails to match germline, which may point to a read error. The chain joins TRBV11-2 to TRBJ2-1; D gene uncertain. The V gene's germline CDR1 is SGHAT and CDR2 FQNNGV. The CDR3 is 16 amino acids. Here the CDR3 reads CASSFLGCRDDNERFF. The CDR3 coding sequence is TGTGCCAGCAGCTTCCTCGGGTGTAGGGATGACAATGAGCGGTTCTTC.

This clonotype was detected a few times. The CDR3 nucleotides are TGCGCCAGCAGCCGTCTAGCGGGGCCCTACAATGAGCAGTTCTTC. Translating gives CASSRLAGPYNEQFF. This chain uses TRBV4-3 with TRBJ2-1; 9 bases align to TRBD2. The CDR3 runs 15 residues. Germline-derived CDR1 and CDR2 are LGHNA and YSLEER. The J segment lost 2 bases and the V segment lost 4 bases, leaving 3 bases of the junction unmatched.

In nucleotides, the CDR3 is TGTGCCAGCAGCTTAGGTAGGGGCCGGGGGACGAACACCGGGGAGCTGTTTTTT. Protein: CASSLGRGRGTNTGELFF. V is TRBV11-1 and J is TRBJ2-2; possibly TRBD2 for D (6 bases). Trimming shortened V by 1 base and J by 0 bases, and 15 bases separated the two germline ends. Per the germline V gene, CDR1 is SGHAT and CDR2 is FQDESV (reference sequence). CDR3 length: 18 amino acids.

V and J are TRBV4-3 and TRBJ2-7; possibly TRBD2 for D (6 bases). This CDR3 contains 18 residues. Germline lookup yields CDR1 LGHNA and CDR2 YSLEER. Trimming removed 0 bases from V and 0 bases from J, with 18 bases in between. CDR3 sequence: CASSQDVAGSSPSYEQYF. The DNA of the CDR3 is TGCGCCAGCAGCCAAGATGTCGCCGGGAGTTCCCCCTCCTACGAGCAGTACTTC.

This chain links TRBV7-2 with TRBJ2-7; tentatively, D is TRBD1 (5 bases). Trimming shortened V by 2 bases and J by 1 base, and 15 bases separated the two germline ends. The CDR3 consists of 16 residues. The germline V gene encodes CDR1 SGHTA and CDR2 FQGNSA. The CDR3 loop reads CASSLSPRQFSYEQYF. The DNA of the CDR3 is TGTGCCAGCAGCTTATCCCCCCGACAGTTTTCCTACGAGCAGTACTTC. The full variable domain, its missing parts supplied by reference TRBV7-2 and TRBJ2-7, is GAGVSQSPSNKVTEKGKDVELRCDPISGHTALYWYRQSLGQGLEFLIYFQGNSAPDKSGLPSDRFSAERTGGSVSTLTIQRTQQEDSAVYLCASSLSPRQFSYEQYFGPGTRLTVT.

V gene TRBV5-1 combines with J gene TRBJ1-2, with D tentatively TRBD1 (5 bases). Germline CDR1 reads SGHRS; CDR2 reads YFSETQ. The CDR3 length is 15 residues. V gave up 3 bases and J gave up 4 bases, with 16 bases separating them. CDR3 sequence (DNA): TGCGCCAGCAGCTACCGCTTGGGGGATTCCTATGGCTACACCTTC. It translates to CASSYRLGDSYGYTF.

This clonotype has a single count. The rearrangement links TRBV29-1 to TRBJ2-3; TRBD2 matches at 8 bases. This CDR3 comprises 15 residues. After removal of 7 bases from V and 3 bases from J, the junction contained 12 bases not matched to a gene. Per the germline V gene, CDR1 is SQVTM and CDR2 is ANQGSEA. CDR3 protein: CSAFTSGRGTDTQYF. In DNA form, the CDR3 reads TGCAGCGCCTTTACGAGCGGGAGAGGAACAGATACGCAGTATTTT.

The chain uses TRBV19 and TRBJ2-1, with D hard to call. The CDR3 loop spans 17 amino acids. V was shortened by 5 bases and J by 0 bases, with 17 bases between the two germline ends. The germline gives CDR1 LNHDA, CDR2 SQIVND (reference sequence). CDR3 in amino acids: CASSDPPLSLSYNEQFF. The CDR3 DNA is TGTGCCAGTAGTGATCCTCCCCTGAGCCTCTCCTACAATGAGCAGTTCTTC.

This clonotype was picked up a small number of times. The rearrangement links TRBV5-1 to TRBJ2-3; 9 bases map to TRBD2. With 0 bases clipped from V and 2 bases from J, the junction kept 7 bases outside the gene matches. From germline, CDR1 is SGHRS and CDR2 YFSETQ. The CDR3 is 17 residues long. CDR3 sequence (DNA): TGCGCCAGCAGCTTGGTTGGCGGGAGGGCCCCCACAGATACGCAGTATTTT. It yields the protein CASSLVGGRAPTDTQYF.

This clonotype was seen only a few times. This chain links TRBV19 with TRBJ2-7, with D perhaps given as TRBD1 or TRBD2 (5 bases each). The DNA matches TRBJ2-5 better at its end, which makes the J call doubtful. The CDR3 contains 14 residues. The germline V gene encodes CDR1 LNHDA and CDR2 SQIVND (reference sequence). CDR3 coding DNA: TGTGCCAGTAGTCTGGGACGAAAGGAAGAGACCCAGTACTTC. Translated, it gives CASSLGRKEETQYF.

The sample holds a few counts of this clonotype. The chain uses TRBV24-1 and TRBJ2-1, with 10 bases lining up with TRBD2. The V segment lost 7 bases and the J segment 1 base; nucleotides outside the gene matches: 3. Germline V gives CDR1 KGHDR, CDR2 SFDVKD. The CDR3 is 15 residues long. This CDR3 is CATRSSGSSYNEQFF. The CDR3 DNA is TGTGCCACCAGGTCTAGCGGGAGTTCCTACAATGAGCAGTTCTTC.

J is TRBJ2-1 and V is TRBV4-3; D may be TRBD2 (6 bases). CDR1 is LGHNA and CDR2 is YSLEER in the germline V gene. V lost 0 bases to trimming and J lost 0 bases, with 12 bases between them. The CDR3 runs to 17 residues. As DNA, the CDR3 is TGCGCCAGCAGCCAAGATCTTATAGCGGACTCCTACAATGAGCAGTTCTTC. Translated: CASSQDLIADSYNEQFF.

This clonotype turned up a few times. J is TRBJ1-1 and V is TRBV19; D unresolved. V lost 6 bases to trimming and J lost 7 bases, with 9 bases between them. The CDR3 is 11 amino acids. Germline V gene lookup returns CDR1 LNHDA and CDR2 SQIVND (reference sequence). The CDR3 region has the DNA TGTGCCAGTAGGAGAGGCAGTGAAGCTTTCTTT. This codes for CASRRGSEAFF.

This sequence joins TRBV4-2 and TRBJ2-5; 7 positions match TRBD2. V shed 1 base, J shed 2 bases, and the junction held 10 bases outside the gene matches. The CDR3 loop spans 17 amino acids. Germline V gives CDR1 LGHNA, CDR2 YNFKEQ. CDR3 nucleotides: TGTGCCAGCAGCCAAGGGGGTCTCGCGGGAGAACAAGAGACCCAGTACTTC. This translates into CASSQGGLAGEQETQYF.

This clonotype appeared many times. The junction shows a germline mismatch at one end, possibly a read error. The chain joins TRBV7-2 to TRBJ1-5; 10 nucleotides line up with TRBD1. The CDR3 spans 15 residues. The germline V gene encodes CDR1 SGHTA and CDR2 FQGNSA. The CDR3 here is CASSLDRGGNQPQHF. The DNA for the CDR3 is TGCGCCAGCAGCCTGGACAGGGGGGGCAATCAGCCCCAGCATTTT.

This clonotype appeared a few times. The CDR3 protein is CASSPRHGVTEAFF. In DNA, the CDR3 is TGTGCCAGCAGCCCCCGACATGGAGTCACTGAAGCTTTCTTT. The rearrangement uses TRBV6-5 and TRBJ1-1; D is ambiguous. This CDR3 is built from 14 residues. Looked up from germline, CDR1 is MNHEY and CDR2 is SVGAGI. Trimming cost V 6 bases and J 4 bases, with 15 bases left between them.

The chain employs TRBV11-2 and TRBJ2-1, with 9 bases identical to TRBD2. The CDR3 is 15 residues long. V was pared by 5 bases and J by 3 bases, with 5 bases of the junction left unmatched. CDR1 and CDR2 (germline): SGHAT, FQNNGV. The CDR3 spells CASSHSGRSYNEQFF. In DNA form, the CDR3 reads TGTGCCAGCAGCCATAGCGGGAGAAGCTACAATGAGCAGTTCTTC.